The clone carrying this T cell receptor (beta chain) was seen only once. TCRdb re-analysed the RT-PCR reads in MiXCR, keeping a single row per CDR3 protein. Of around 90,000 distinct CDR3 sequences in the sample, about 44% were seen once. This record belongs to a study of patients and donors after allogeneic stem cell transplantation. Sample: blood, either unsorted or a sorted T cell fraction (not recorded which). The clonotype was recovered from a human donor who was either an allogeneic HSCT recipient or a stem cell or donor lymphocyte infusion donor (not recorded which). It is not recorded whose cells these are; they may come from a transplant donor.

The CDR3 is CSVAGQINQPQHF. CDR3 DNA: TGCAGCGTCGCGGGACAGATCAATCAGCCCCAGCATTTT. The chain combines TRBV29-1 with TRBJ1-5, with TRBD1 identical over 7 bases. CDR1 and CDR2 from the germline V gene are SQVTM and ANQGSEA. The CDR3 contains 13 residues. V was pared by 6 bases and J by 3 bases, with 5 bases of the junction left unmatched.